The rows below give T cell receptor beta chains drawn from one sample of a study of blood T cell repertoires in COVID-19. Assay: immunoSEQ multiplex PCR; the TCRdb copy retains only in-frame clones and omits some. Altogether approximately 210,000 clones are present, 92% being singletons, with the ten largest covering approximately 1.2%. Sequencing used peripheral blood. The receptors were gathered from a man aged 30 to 45 with acute or convalescent COVID-19. Each CDR3 is given with its conserved first and last residue. Fields, in order: clone size, V gene, J gene, D gene, CDR3 protein, CDR3 DNA. A D gene is named only where the DNA matches it firmly. Rows may omit the clone size; those that give it use once, few, many or a size class.

abundance: once; v_gene: TRBV5-1; j_gene: TRBJ2-3; d_gene: TRBD2; CDR3aa: CASRVISGGATDTQYF; CDR3nt: TGCGCCAGCAGGGTAATTAGCGGGGGGGCAACAGATACGCAGTATTTT
abundance: NA; v_gene: TRBV18; j_gene: TRBJ1-1; d_gene: NA; CDR3aa: CASSPLTAKNTEAFF; CDR3nt: TGTGCCAGCTCACCACTGACAGCCAAGAACACTGAAGCTTTCTTT
abundance: NA; v_gene: TRBV15; j_gene: TRBJ2-1; d_gene: NA; CDR3aa: CATSDNLLTPSNEQFF; CDR3nt: TGTGCCACCAGCGACAACCTGCTGACCCCCTCCAATGAGCAGTTCTTC
abundance: NA; v_gene: TRBV7-3; j_gene: TRBJ2-3; d_gene: TRBD2; CDR3aa: CASSQLAGATDTQYF; CDR3nt: TGTGCCAGCAGTCAGCTAGCGGGGGCCACAGATACGCAGTATTTT
abundance: NA; v_gene: TRBV18; j_gene: TRBJ2-1; d_gene: NA; CDR3aa: CASQHQGRVKQNEQFF; CDR3nt: TGTGCCAGTCAACACCAGGGGAGAGTTAAGCAGAATGAGCAGTTCTTC
abundance: NA; v_gene: TRBV19; j_gene: TRBJ2-3; d_gene: NA; CDR3aa: CASSTTNRQVRDTQYF; CDR3nt: TGTGCCAGTAGTACAACCAACAGACAGGTTCGAGATACGCAGTATTTT
abundance: NA; v_gene: TRBV7-9; j_gene: TRBJ1-6; d_gene: NA; CDR3aa: CASSLLYTRDSPLHF; CDR3nt: TGTGCCAGCAGCTTGCTTTATACTAGGGATTCACCCCTCCACTTT
abundance: NA; v_gene: TRBV6-1; j_gene: TRBJ2-7; d_gene: TRBD2; CDR3aa: CASSEMVSGVYEQYF; CDR3nt: TGTGCCAGCAGTGAAATGGTTAGCGGGGTCTACGAGCAGTACTTC
abundance: NA; v_gene: TRBV6-5; j_gene: TRBJ1-4; d_gene: NA; CDR3aa: CASSLTVNEKLFF; CDR3nt: TGTGCCAGCAGTTTGACAGTGAATGAAAAACTGTTTTTT
abundance: NA; v_gene: TRBV5-8; j_gene: TRBJ2-7; d_gene: NA; CDR3aa: CASSWGGQGYEQYF; CDR3nt: TGTGCCAGCAGTTGGGGGGGGCAGGGCTACGAGCAGTACTTC
abundance: NA; v_gene: TRBV19; j_gene: TRBJ1-5; d_gene: TRBD1; CDR3aa: CASSIYSQGAGQPQHF; CDR3nt: TGTGCCAGTAGTATATATTCCCAGGGGGCTGGGCAGCCCCAGCATTTT
abundance: NA; v_gene: TRBV28; j_gene: TRBJ1-1; d_gene: TRBD1; CDR3aa: CASRDRVGTEAFF; CDR3nt: TGTGCCAGCAGGGACAGGGTTGGCACTGAAGCTTTCTTT
abundance: once; v_gene: TRBV4-2; j_gene: TRBJ2-3; d_gene: TRBD2; CDR3aa: CASSQDLAGGTSTDTQYF; CDR3nt: TGTGCCAGCAGCCAAGATCTCGCGGGGGGTACTAGCACAGATACGCAGTATTTT
abundance: once; v_gene: TRBV7-6; j_gene: TRBJ1-1; d_gene: NA; CDR3aa: CASSLVPIETGALEAFF; CDR3nt: TGTGCCAGCAGCTTAGTCCCAATCGAAACAGGAGCTCTCGAAGCTTTCTTT
abundance: NA; v_gene: TRBV7-6; j_gene: TRBJ2-5; d_gene: NA; CDR3aa: CASSLAGGQETQYF; CDR3nt: TGTGCCAGCAGCTTAGCCGGCGGCCAAGAGACCCAGTACTTC
abundance: once; v_gene: TRBV6-5; j_gene: TRBJ2-5; d_gene: TRBD2; CDR3aa: CASGRERGGGTQYF; CDR3nt: TGTGCCAGCGGGAGGGAAAGGGGTGGAGGGACCCAGTACTTC
abundance: NA; v_gene: TRBV20-1; j_gene: TRBJ2-5; d_gene: NA; CDR3aa: CSASRTAGLQETQYF; CDR3nt: TGCAGTGCTAGTAGGACAGCGGGGCTCCAAGAGACCCAGTACTTC
abundance: once; v_gene: TRBV5-1; j_gene: TRBJ2-7; d_gene: NA; CDR3aa: CASSLEQGKNYEQYF; CDR3nt: TGCGCCAGCAGCTTGGAACAGGGAAAGAACTACGAGCAGTACTTC
abundance: NA; v_gene: TRBV30; j_gene: TRBJ1-4; d_gene: TRBD1; CDR3aa: CAWNRGDRKLFF; CDR3nt: TGTGCCTGGAACAGGGGGGACCGAAAACTGTTTTTT
abundance: once; v_gene: TRBV5-6; j_gene: TRBJ2-5; d_gene: NA; CDR3aa: CASSGSGVVETQYF; CDR3nt: TGTGCCAGCAGCGGATCGGGGGTGGTGGAGACCCAGTACTTC
abundance: NA; v_gene: TRBV3-1/TRBV3-2; j_gene: TRBJ2-3; d_gene: NA; CDR3aa: CASSQDASGYTDTQYF; CDR3nt: TGTGCCAGCAGCCAAGACGCCAGCGGTTACACAGATACGCAGTATTTT
abundance: NA; v_gene: TRBV5-1; j_gene: TRBJ1-5; d_gene: TRBD1; CDR3aa: CASSLDWGQGGPQHF; CDR3nt: TGCGCCAGCAGCTTGGATTGGGGACAGGGGGGGCCCCAGCATTTT
abundance: NA; v_gene: TRBV7-3; j_gene: TRBJ2-1; d_gene: TRBD2; CDR3aa: CASSSGTSGEKVDEQFF; CDR3nt: TGTGCCAGCAGCTCCGGGACTAGCGGGGAAAAGGTCGATGAGCAGTTCTTC
abundance: NA; v_gene: TRBV7-7; j_gene: TRBJ2-5; d_gene: TRBD2; CDR3aa: CASSSRLAGGQETQYF; CDR3nt: TGTGCTAGCAGCTCCCGACTAGCGGGGGGGCAAGAGACCCAGTACTTC
abundance: NA; v_gene: TRBV7-9; j_gene: TRBJ2-3; d_gene: TRBD2; CDR3aa: CAFPGGPPADTQYF; CDR3nt: TGTGCCTTCCCGGGGGGTCCCCCCGCAGATACGCAGTATTTT
abundance: NA; v_gene: TRBV4-2; j_gene: TRBJ1-2; d_gene: NA; CDR3aa: CASSQERGKYGYTF; CDR3nt: TGTGCCAGCAGCCAAGAACGCGGAAAATATGGCTACACCTTC
abundance: NA; v_gene: TRBV9; j_gene: TRBJ2-1; d_gene: NA; CDR3aa: CASSVSASANFVNEQFF; CDR3nt: TGTGCCAGCAGCGTGTCGGCTAGCGCCAATTTCGTCAATGAGCAGTTCTTC
abundance: NA; v_gene: TRBV12-3/TRBV12-4; j_gene: TRBJ1-2; d_gene: NA; CDR3aa: CASSSGVWYGYTF; CDR3nt: TGTGCCAGCAGTTCCGGGGTGTGGTATGGCTACACCTTC
abundance: NA; v_gene: TRBV6-9; j_gene: TRBJ1-5; d_gene: NA; CDR3aa: CASSQLNQPQHF; CDR3nt: TGTGCCAGCTCACAGCTCAATCAGCCCCAGCATTTT
abundance: NA; v_gene: TRBV10-2; j_gene: TRBJ1-2; d_gene: NA; CDR3aa: CASSESVGKGYTF; CDR3nt: TGCGCCAGCAGTGAGTCAGTCGGGAAGGGCTACACCTTC
abundance: once; v_gene: TRBV7-8; j_gene: TRBJ2-7; d_gene: NA; CDR3aa: CASSPRTGHESYEQYF; CDR3nt: TGTGCCAGCAGCCCACGGACTGGTCACGAGTCCTACGAGCAGTACTTC
abundance: NA; v_gene: TRBV5-6; j_gene: TRBJ1-1; d_gene: TRBD1; CDR3aa: CASRTTGRNTEAFF; CDR3nt: TGTGCCAGCAGAACGACAGGGAGGAACACTGAAGCTTTCTTT
abundance: NA; v_gene: TRBV3-1/TRBV3-2; j_gene: TRBJ2-3; d_gene: TRBD2; CDR3aa: CASSQDWGLAGQTDTQYF; CDR3nt: TGTGCCAGCAGCCAAGACTGGGGCCTAGCGGGGCAAACAGATACGCAGTATTTT
abundance: NA; v_gene: TRBV3-1/TRBV3-2; j_gene: TRBJ1-1; d_gene: TRBD1; CDR3aa: CASSQSDRVGTEAFF; CDR3nt: TGTGCCAGCAGCCAGTCGGACAGGGTGGGCACTGAAGCTTTCTTT
abundance: NA; v_gene: TRBV7-9; j_gene: TRBJ2-5; d_gene: TRBD1; CDR3aa: CASSLRPRADRGTETQYF; CDR3nt: TGTGCCAGCAGCTTACGTCCTCGAGCCGACAGGGGGACAGAGACCCAGTACTTC
abundance: NA; v_gene: TRBV28; j_gene: TRBJ2-2; d_gene: NA; CDR3aa: CASKSGSGEVGELFF; CDR3nt: TGTGCCAGCAAGTCCGGCTCTGGAGAGGTCGGGGAGCTGTTTTTT
abundance: NA; v_gene: TRBV19; j_gene: TRBJ2-7; d_gene: NA; CDR3aa: CASSIRAWGDEQYF; CDR3nt: TGTGCCAGTAGTATAAGGGCCTGGGGCGACGAGCAGTACTTC
abundance: NA; v_gene: TRBV28; j_gene: TRBJ2-7; d_gene: TRBD2; CDR3aa: CASNKLGTSGGAHEQYF; CDR3nt: TGTGCCAGCAACAAACTCGGGACTAGCGGGGGGGCCCACGAGCAGTACTTC
abundance: NA; v_gene: TRBV5-1; j_gene: TRBJ2-7; d_gene: TRBD2; CDR3aa: CASGLADLLSGEQYF; CDR3nt: TGCGCCAGCGGTCTAGCGGATCTCCTTTCGGGGGAGCAGTACTTC
abundance: NA; v_gene: TRBV6-5; j_gene: TRBJ2-7; d_gene: NA; CDR3aa: CASSISYEQYF; CDR3nt: TGTGCCAGCAGCATCAGTTACGAGCAGTACTTC
abundance: NA; v_gene: TRBV2; j_gene: TRBJ2-1; d_gene: TRBD2; CDR3aa: CASSEGRTSSEQFF; CDR3nt: TGTGCCAGCAGTGAGGGTAGGACTAGCTCTGAGCAGTTCTTC
abundance: NA; v_gene: TRBV7-9; j_gene: TRBJ1-1; d_gene: NA; CDR3aa: CASSHYTNTEAFF; CDR3nt: TGTGCCAGCAGCCATTACACGAACACTGAAGCTTTCTTT
abundance: NA; v_gene: TRBV29-1; j_gene: TRBJ2-5; d_gene: TRBD2; CDR3aa: CSMGLAGRETQYF; CDR3nt: TGCAGCATGGGACTAGCGGGAAGAGAGACCCAGTACTTC
abundance: NA; v_gene: TRBV5-1; j_gene: TRBJ2-3; d_gene: NA; CDR3aa: CASSLYVIRTAGTDTQYF; CDR3nt: TGCGCCAGCAGCTTGTACGTCATCCGAACTGCGGGAACAGATACGCAGTATTTT
abundance: NA; v_gene: TRBV2; j_gene: TRBJ2-1; d_gene: NA; CDR3aa: CASSFVRDEQFF; CDR3nt: TGTGCCAGCAGTTTTGTCAGGGATGAGCAGTTCTTC
abundance: NA; v_gene: TRBV6-1; j_gene: TRBJ1-1; d_gene: NA; CDR3aa: CASSESGGDTEAFF; CDR3nt: TGTGCCAGCAGTGAAAGTGGGGGGGACACTGAAGCTTTCTTT